The 26 T cell receptor beta chains in this list originate from one sample, sequenced in a study of Ad26.COV2.S vaccination and SARS-CoV-2 variants. Noted treatment: some 20 received Ad26.COV2.S at low or high dose, single or two shots; about five received placebo; per-sample allocation not given. All samples were drawn on day 63, counting from the first vaccine or placebo injection. Some clones are missing from TCRdb's copy, which holds only in-frame ones; the method was immunoSEQ multiplex PCR. This sample has hundreds of thousands of clones, with about 88% found just once. Sample: peripheral blood, taken in a trial of Ad26.COV2.S vaccine versus placebo. These receptors all stem from a person between 18 and 65 years old who received the Ad26.COV2.S COVID-19 vaccine or a placebo.

The chain combines TRBV18 with TRBJ2-2; perhaps TRBD1 as D (6 bases). CDR3 size: 15 residues. Trimming stripped 5 bases from V and 4 bases from J, with 14 bases between. CDR1 KGHSH and CDR2 LQKENI come from the germline V gene. The CDR3 sequence is CASSATGQPTGELFF. The DNA for the CDR3 is TGTGCCAGCTCAGCGACTGGACAGCCCACCGGGGAGCTGTTTTTT.

The chain carries TRBV9 and TRBJ2-3; 12 bases are shared with TRBD1. The trim removed 2 bases at V and 5 bases at J, leaving 3 bases unmatched. Per germline, CDR1 SGDLS and CDR2 YYNGEE. The length of the CDR3 is 15 residues. CDR3 in amino acids: CASSVGTGGVDTQYF. The CDR3 nucleotides read TGTGCCAGCAGCGTCGGGACAGGGGGCGTAGATACGCAGTATTTT.

The chain carries TRBV3-1 (or the pseudogene TRBV3-2) and TRBJ1-1; TRBD1 is a possible D gene (5 bases). V lost 1 base and J 4 bases, leaving 13 bases between the germline ends. The germline V gene has CDR1 LGHDT and CDR2 YNNKEL (reference sequence). This CDR3 comprises 15 residues. CDR3 coding DNA: TGTGCCAGCAGCCAAGTCCGGGGGAGGAGCACTGAAGCTTTCTTT. This sequence encodes CASSQVRGRSTEAFF.

The chain is built from TRBV13 and TRBJ1-3; D is uncertain. V shed 2 bases and J shed 6 bases, with 20 bases lying between them. The CDR3 is 17 residues long. Germline V gene lookup returns CDR1 PRHDT and CDR2 FYEKMQ (reference sequence). CDR3: CASSLYPPGSTKNTIYF. DNA for the CDR3: TGTGCCAGCAGCTTATACCCTCCGGGGTCAACTAAAAACACCATATATTTT.

The chain links TRBV28 to TRBJ1-5; no clear D. Germline lookup yields CDR1 MDHEN and CDR2 SYDVKM. V was pared by 7 bases and J by 3 bases, with 16 bases between. The CDR3 has 15 amino acids. CDR3 sequence (DNA): TGTGCCAGCAAAGTTCGGGCAGCCAACAATCAGCCCCAGCATTTT. The encoded protein is CASKVRAANNQPQHF.

The chain couples TRBV4-3 to TRBJ2-3; 10 bases align to TRBD2. This CDR3 is built from 15 residues. Germline loops: CDR1 LGHNA, CDR2 YSLEER. J gave up 6 bases and V 0 bases, and 3 bases lay outside the gene matches. CDR3 in amino acids: CASSQEASGSDTQYF. The CDR3 DNA sequence: TGCGCCAGCAGCCAAGAGGCTAGCGGGAGTGATACGCAGTATTTT.

This chain joins TRBV28 and TRBJ2-5, with 8 positions matching TRBD2. CDR1 MDHEN and CDR2 SYDVKM come from the germline V gene. The V gene end was trimmed by 4 bases and the J gene end by 0 bases; junction bases not matched to a gene: 4. The CDR3 length is 15 residues. CDR3 sequence (DNA): TGTGCCAGCAGTTCGGGAGGGGTCAACCAAGAGACCCAGTACTTC. It encodes CASSSGGVNQETQYF.

The chain joins TRBV7-3 to TRBJ2-1; 11 positions agree with TRBD2. CDR1 and CDR2 (germline): SGHTA, FQGTGA. Germline trimming cut 1 base from V and 10 bases from J; bases unmatched to any gene: 6. This CDR3 region has 15 residues. CDR3 nucleotide sequence: TGTGCCAGCAGCTTAAGTACTAGCGGGAGAGGAGAGCAGTTCTTC. Residues: CASSLSTSGRGEQFF. Based on the CDR3 plus reference TRBV7-3 and TRBJ2-1, the full variable domain is GAGVSQTPSNKVTEKGKYVELRCDPISGHTALYWYRQSLGQGPEFLIYFQGTGAADDSGLPNDRFFAVRPEGSVSTLKIQRTERGDSAVYLCASSLSTSGRGEQFFGPGTRLTVL.

This clone appeared once. This CDR3 is CASSHHDRANYGYTF. In nucleotides, the CDR3 is TGCGCCAGCAGCCACCATGACAGGGCTAACTATGGCTACACCTTC. The rearrangement joins TRBV4-3 to TRBJ1-2; 7 bases align to TRBD1. Germline V gene sequence: CDR1 LGHNA, CDR2 YSLEER. The J segment lost 0 bases and the V segment lost 3 bases, leaving 4 bases of the junction unmatched. This CDR3 region has 15 residues.

The rearrangement uses TRBV6-6 and TRBJ2-3; D is uncertain. Trimming took off 6 bases at V and 5 bases at J, with 3 bases between the two ends. The CDR3 extends over 10 amino acids. Per the germline V gene, CDR1 is MNHNY and CDR2 is SVGAGI (reference sequence). Here the CDR3 reads CASRGDTQYF. CDR3 nucleotide sequence: TGTGCCAGCAGGGGAGATACGCAGTATTTT.

This clone is a singleton in its sample. The chain joins TRBV28 to TRBJ1-1, with 7 nucleotides matching TRBD1. CDR1 MDHEN and CDR2 SYDVKM come from the germline V gene. Germline trimming cut 6 bases from V and 5 bases from J; bases unmatched to any gene: 6. The CDR3 is 13 residues long. This CDR3 is CASSPPGQTEAFF. CDR3 DNA sequence: TGTGCCAGCAGCCCCCCGGGACAGACTGAAGCTTTCTTT. The full variable domain, its missing parts supplied by reference TRBV28 and TRBJ1-1, is DVKVTQSSRYLVKRTGEKVFLECVQDMDHENMFWYRQDPGLGLRLIYFSYDVKMKEKGDIPEGYSVSREKKERFSLILESASTNQTSMYLCASSPPGQTEAFFGQGTRLTVV.

The chain combines TRBV7-3 with TRBJ2-2; D remains unclear. CDR1 is SGHTA, CDR2 FQGTGA, per germline. V gave up 5 bases and J gave up 7 bases, with 11 bases separating them. This CDR3 comprises 13 residues. In DNA, the CDR3 is TGTGCCAGCAGCCGACTCGAGAGCGGGGAGCTGTTTTTT. Translated: CASSRLESGELFF.

This rearrangement joins TRBV20-1 to TRBJ2-1, with D hard to call. The CDR3 sequence is 10 residues long. Trimming shortened V by 3 bases and J by 4 bases, and 1 base separated the two germline ends. Germline CDR1 reads DFQATT; CDR2 reads SNEGSKA (reference sequence). CDR3 sequence: CSASYNEQFF. The CDR3 DNA is TGCAGTGCTAGTTACAATGAGCAGTTCTTC.

This clone was seen a handful of times. The chain is built from TRBV23-1 and TRBJ2-5; a possible D gene is TRBD2 (6 bases). TRBV23-1 is flagged as an ORF with uncertain function. Deletions cut 4 bases from V and 6 bases from J, with 21 bases between. The CDR3 length is 16 residues. The CDR3 DNA reads as TGCGCCAGCAGTCCCCCCGGGACTGGCTTATCGAAGACCCAGTACTTC. It translates to CASSPPGTGLSKTQYF.

This CDR3 reads CASSGGGRFSNQPQHF. The CDR3 DNA is TGTGCCAGCAGCGGGGGCGGAAGATTTAGCAATCAGCCCCAGCATTTT. The V call is TRBV9, the J call TRBJ1-5; TRBD1 is a possible D gene (5 bases). This CDR3 is built from 16 residues. Germline V gene data show CDR1 as SGDLS and CDR2 as YYNGEE. Trimming removed 3 bases at V and 0 bases at J, with 13 bases between.

The chain combines TRBV5-1 with TRBJ2-7; the match to TRBD2 covers 12 bases. CDR3 size: 16 residues. Germline V gene lookup returns CDR1 SGHRS and CDR2 YFSETQ. V lost 3 bases, J lost 4 bases, and 8 bases stayed unmatched. The CDR3 DNA reads as TGCGCCAGCAGCTCCCGGGGACTAGCGGGCAGTTACGAGCAGTACTTC. This gives the protein CASSSRGLAGSYEQYF.

The rearrangement links TRBV6-5 to TRBJ1-2; no reliable D call. CDR1 is MNHEY, CDR2 SVGAGI, per germline. This CDR3 comprises 12 residues. The germline V and J ends were trimmed by 6 bases and 6 bases, with 11 bases remaining between them. The CDR3 here is CASSRWAHGYTF. The DNA of the CDR3 is TGTGCCAGCAGCCGATGGGCGCATGGCTACACCTTC.

J is TRBJ2-4 and V is TRBV7-8, with D maybe TRBD1 (6 bases). Germline V gene sequence: CDR1 SGHVS, CDR2 FQNEAQ. V was trimmed by 4 bases and J by 0 bases, leaving 19 bases between them. This CDR3 is 18 amino acids long. In DNA form, the CDR3 reads TGTGCCAGCAGCTCCCGATCGACAGGCCCCGTAGCCAAAAACATTCAGTACTTC. Translated, it gives CASSSRSTGPVAKNIQYF.

The chain is built from TRBV29-1 and TRBJ2-1, with 14 bases that match TRBD2. V trimming: 8 bases; J trimming: 7 bases; junction bases outside the gene matches: 7. This CDR3 comprises 14 residues. The germline gives CDR1 SQVTM, CDR2 ANQGSEA. The CDR3 spells CSIVGTSGRNEQFF. The DNA of the CDR3 is TGCAGCATTGTAGGGACTAGCGGGAGAAATGAGCAGTTCTTC.

The chain recombines TRBV28 with TRBJ1-1; D is undetermined. The CDR3 covers 11 residues. V was clipped by 10 bases and J by 0 bases, with 6 bases between them. The germline gives CDR1 MDHEN, CDR2 SYDVKM. CDR3 sequence (DNA): TGTGCCATCCACATGAACACTGAAGCTTTCTTT. Protein: CAIHMNTEAFF.

This clone has a handful of counts. V is TRBV5-1 and J is TRBJ2-7; D tentatively reads TRBD1 or TRBD2 (5 bases each). The V and J ends lost 4 bases and 4 bases respectively, with 18 bases between them. Germline V gives CDR1 SGHRS, CDR2 YFSETQ. The CDR3 covers 15 residues. The DNA of the CDR3 is TGCGCCAGCAGCCTCTCGGGGACGTTCTTTTACGAGCAGTACTTC. Translating gives CASSLSGTFFYEQYF. The whole variable domain, filled in from reference TRBV5-1 and TRBJ2-7, reads KAGVTQTPRYLIKTRGQQVTLSCSPISGHRSVSWYQQTPGQGLQFLFEYFSETQRNKGNFPGRFSGRQFSNSRSEMNVSTLELGDSALYLCASSLSGTFFYEQYFGPGTRLTVT.

A single count supports this clone. The rearrangement links TRBV4-1 to TRBJ2-2; no definite D call. The CDR3 covers 14 residues. Per the germline V gene, CDR1 is MGHRA and CDR2 is YSYEKL. Trimming removed 0 bases at V and 7 bases at J, with 9 bases between. CDR3 protein: CASSQDKTGGELFF. As DNA, the CDR3 is TGCGCCAGCAGCCAAGATAAGACGGGCGGGGAGCTGTTTTTT.

This clone has just one count. V gene TRBV11-2 combines with J gene TRBJ1-3; the D gene is possibly TRBD1 (6 bases). The germline V and J ends were trimmed by 1 base and 0 bases, with 13 bases remaining between them. The CDR3 has 17 amino acids. Germline CDR1 reads SGHAT; CDR2 reads FQNNGV. CDR3 sequence reads: CASSLVRGGASGNTIYF. The DNA for the CDR3 is TGTGCCAGCAGCTTAGTCCGGGGGGGGGCCTCTGGAAACACCATATATTTT. The full variable domain, its missing parts supplied by reference TRBV11-2 and TRBJ1-3, is EAGVAQSPRYKIIEKRQSVAFWCNPISGHATLYWYQQILGQGPKLLIQFQNNGVVDDSQLPKDRFSAERLKGVDSTLKIQPAKLEDSAVYLCASSLVRGGASGNTIYFGEGSWLTVV.

This clone is a singleton in its sample. The gene calls are TRBV19 and TRBJ2-6; D uncertain. Trimming pared 5 bases from V and 3 bases from J, leaving 11 bases between. CDR1 is LNHDA, CDR2 SQIVND, per germline (reference sequence). The CDR3 is 15 residues long. CDR3 nucleotide sequence: TGTGCCAGTAGTCCCGACAACGTTGGGGCCAACGTCCTGACTTTC. It is translated as CASSPDNVGANVLTF.

This clone showed up just once. The chain couples TRBV5-1 to TRBJ2-2; TRBD1 matches 7 bases. V lost 7 bases and J lost 2; bases outside the gene matches: 5. This CDR3 spans 14 amino acids. Germline CDR1 reads SGHRS; CDR2 reads YFSETQ. The CDR3 protein is CASSPGGNTGELFF. CDR3 DNA sequence: TGCGCCAGCTCCCCAGGGGGTAACACCGGGGAGCTGTTTTTT.

There are a few counts of this clone. The rearrangement uses TRBV27 and TRBJ1-3, with a possible D match to TRBD1 (6 bases). From germline, CDR1 is MNHEY and CDR2 SMNVEV (reference sequence). The CDR3 runs 13 residues. The V end lost 8 bases, the J end lost 2 bases, and 10 bases lay between the germline ends. This CDR3 reads CASGQLPGNTIYF. The CDR3 nucleotides read TGTGCCAGCGGACAGTTACCTGGAAACACCATATATTTT.